Below, 4 T cell receptor beta chains from the same sample are listed, as sequenced in a study of blood T cell repertoires in COVID-19 (dated by TCRdb to the early 2020s). The library was obtained by the immunoSEQ multiplex PCR assay. This is the immuneACCESS table as TCRdb keeps it, with only in-frame sequences that have V and J called. A part of the clones is gone; compared with another copy, unresolved V genes explain less than half, and the rest is unexplained. The sample table holds around 120,000 clones, of which more than 75% were seen once. 30% of the sample is taken by the ten largest. The sequenced material came from peripheral blood. Receptor source: an older woman with acute or convalescent COVID-19.

The chain has TRBV10-3 and TRBJ2-5; D not certain. The CDR3 consists of 13 residues. Looked up from germline, CDR1 is ENHRY and CDR2 is SYGVKD. V was pared by 3 bases and J by 5 bases, with 10 bases between. CDR3: CAISDKGSETQYF. Written as DNA, the CDR3 is TGTGCCATCAGTGATAAAGGTAGCGAGACCCAGTACTTC.

V usage is TRBV19 and J usage is TRBJ1-5; perhaps TRBD1 as D (5 bases). Germline V gene sequence: CDR1 LNHDA, CDR2 SQIVND (reference sequence). The CDR3 runs to 17 residues. V lost 3 bases, J lost 6 bases, and 21 bases lay in between. CDR3 sequence reads: CASSIPLGREGSQPQHF. DNA for the CDR3: TGTGCCAGTAGTATTCCTCTGGGCAGGGAAGGATCTCAGCCCCAGCATTTT.

V usage is TRBV10-3 and J usage is TRBJ1-5, with D possibly TRBD1 on 6 matching bases. V was clipped by 5 bases and J by 1 base, with 18 bases between them. Germline V gene lookup returns CDR1 ENHRY and CDR2 SYGVKD. CDR3 size: 17 residues. The CDR3 sequence is CAISSEDRPLSNQPQHF. CDR3 bases: TGTGCCATCAGTTCCGAGGACAGACCCTTAAGCAATCAGCCCCAGCATTTT.

This clone was detected once. The chain has TRBV4-1 and TRBJ1-5; D remains ambiguous. Trimming cost V 3 bases and J 0 bases, with 15 bases left between them. Germline V gene data show CDR1 as MGHRA and CDR2 as YSYEKL. This CDR3 is 17 amino acids long. The CDR3 here is CASSQNGRRYSNQPQHF. The CDR3 DNA follows: TGCGCCAGCAGCCAGAATGGTAGGAGGTATAGCAATCAGCCCCAGCATTTT.